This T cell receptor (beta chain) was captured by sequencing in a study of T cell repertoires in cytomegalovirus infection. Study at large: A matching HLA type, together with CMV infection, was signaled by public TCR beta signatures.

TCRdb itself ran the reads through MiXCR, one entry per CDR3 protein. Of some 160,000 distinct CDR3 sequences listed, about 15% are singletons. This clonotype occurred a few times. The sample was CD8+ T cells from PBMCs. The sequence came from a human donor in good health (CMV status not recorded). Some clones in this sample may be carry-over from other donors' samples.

In nucleotides, the CDR3 is TGTGCCAGCAGTTTTAGGGCTAGCAATCAGCCCCAGCATTTT. It codes for CASSFRASNQPQHF. The chain recombines TRBV28 with TRBJ1-5; D is uncertain. V lost 3 bases and J lost 0, with 6 bases in between. This CDR3 has 14 residues. CDR1 and CDR2 (germline): MDHEN, SYDVKM.